This TCR beta chain was identified in a study of regulatory T cells in long-lasting Graves disease. Germline V gene data show CDR1 as LNHNV and CDR2 as YYDKDF (reference sequence). J gave up 0 bases and V 5 bases, and 11 bases lay outside the gene matches. The CDR3 runs 17 residues. Indicated time point: newly diagnosed GD, antithyroid drugs for less than 3 months. PBMC-extracted RNA yielded the TCR library. With iRepertoire HTBI primers and Arm-PCR of CDR3 regions, TCR beta libraries were built. TCRdb called the multiplex PCR reads again in MiXCR, with one record for every CDR3 protein. The repertoire has roughly 350,000 distinct CDR3 sequences, about a sixth of them found once; the top ten carry 25% to 30%. The same data also went into a second study, on T cells in Graves' hyperthyroidism and ophthalmopathy. That source reports: Exclusion of a patient resulted from uncontrolled infection, other autoimmune disease, pregnancy or lactation. The HTBI primer set served for first-round RT-PCR of the TCR CDR3. Blood also showed most of the thyroid clonotypes that were expanded above 0.001. The model foresaw ophthalmopathy a median around 6.4 months prior to onset.

The clonotype was recovered from a man aged 35 to 55 with Graves disease. Sequencing was performed on peripheral blood mononuclear cells (PBMCs), taken at new diagnosis, from a patient treated with antithyroid drugs. The chain employs TRBV15 and TRBJ2-7, with 9 bases identical to TRBD2. The CDR3 loop reads CATSGTSGGPSSYEQYF. As DNA, the CDR3 is TGTGCCACCAGCGGGACCAGCGGGGGGCCGAGCTCCTACGAGCAGTACTTC.